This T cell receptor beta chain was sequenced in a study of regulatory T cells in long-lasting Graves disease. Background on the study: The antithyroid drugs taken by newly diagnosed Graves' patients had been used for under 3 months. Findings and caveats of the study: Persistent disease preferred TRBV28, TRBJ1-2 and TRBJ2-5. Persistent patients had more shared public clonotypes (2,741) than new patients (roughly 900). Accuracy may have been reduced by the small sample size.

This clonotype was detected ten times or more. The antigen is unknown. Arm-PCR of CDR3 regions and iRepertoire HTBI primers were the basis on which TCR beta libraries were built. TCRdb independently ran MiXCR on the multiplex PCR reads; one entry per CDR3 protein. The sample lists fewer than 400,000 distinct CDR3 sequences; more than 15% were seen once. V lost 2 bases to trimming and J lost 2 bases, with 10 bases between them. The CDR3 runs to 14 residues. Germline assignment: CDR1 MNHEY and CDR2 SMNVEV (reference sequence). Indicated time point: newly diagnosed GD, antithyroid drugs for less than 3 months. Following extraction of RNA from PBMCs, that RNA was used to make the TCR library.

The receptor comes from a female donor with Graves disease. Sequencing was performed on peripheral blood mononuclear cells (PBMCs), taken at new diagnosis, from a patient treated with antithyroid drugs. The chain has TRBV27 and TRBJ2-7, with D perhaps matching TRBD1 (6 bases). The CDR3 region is CASSLETGTYEQYF. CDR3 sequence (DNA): TGTGCCAGCAGTTTAGAGACAGGAACCTACGAGCAGTACTTC.